One sample yielded the 25 T cell receptor beta chains listed below, sequenced in a study of chemoradiotherapy in HPV16-positive cancers. Sequencing was performed with immunoSEQ multiplex PCR; in TCRdb, only in-frame clones are kept and a portion is missing. Of tens of thousands of clones detected, roughly 94% appear once; the ten largest clones hold over 2.5%. Sampling was done from a patient who underwent chemoradiotherapy. These receptors were obtained from a human donor with HPV-associated anogenital cancer.

As to this clone: The junction does not match germline at one end; this may be a read error. Other nucleotide sequences from this sample produce the same CDR3. The chain has TRBV6-5 and TRBJ2-3; D is perhaps TRBD2 (5 bases). Per germline, CDR1 MNHEY and CDR2 SVGAGI. The CDR3 runs 14 residues. The CDR3 loop reads CASSYLGGTDTQYF. DNA for the CDR3: TGTGCCAGTAGTTACCTGGGAGGCACAGATACGCAGTATTTT.

The chain employs TRBV4-1 and TRBJ2-7, with TRBD2 identical over 9 bases. The CDR3 extends over 14 amino acids. V dropped 0 bases and J dropped 10; count of bases not matched to a gene: 7. Germline V gives CDR1 MGHRA, CDR2 YSYEKL. The CDR3 region is CASSQELSSGIQYF. CDR3 DNA sequence: TGCGCCAGCAGCCAAGAATTGTCTAGCGGGATTCAGTACTTC.

This clone was picked up one time. The chain carries TRBV6-1 and TRBJ2-6; D unclear. Per the germline V gene, CDR1 is MNHNS and CDR2 is SASEGT. With 7 bases removed from V and 0 bases from J, the gap between germline ends came to 10 bases. The CDR3 is made up of 15 amino acids. CDR3 loop: CASNRASSGANVLTF. The CDR3, as DNA: TGTGCCAGCAACCGGGCCAGCTCTGGGGCCAACGTCCTGACTTTC.

This clone was seen just once. The chain links TRBV7-6 to TRBJ2-1; possible D gene TRBD1, 5 bases. Per germline, CDR1 SGHVS and CDR2 FNYEAQ. V was trimmed by 5 bases and J by 0 bases, leaving 11 bases between them. This CDR3 is 15 amino acids long. The CDR3 coding sequence is TGTGCCAGCAGCCCCAGGGTGGGCTCCTACAATGAGCAGTTCTTC. Its protein is CASSPRVGSYNEQFF.

V usage is TRBV7-9 and J usage is TRBJ1-1; unclear D gene. V was cut by 0 bases and J by 0 bases, with 14 bases left in between. The CDR3 has 17 amino acids. Germline assignment: CDR1 SEHNR and CDR2 FQNEAQ (reference sequence). The CDR3 sequence is CASSLATGYSVNTEAFF. The CDR3 DNA is TGTGCCAGCAGCTTAGCCACTGGTTACTCAGTGAACACTGAAGCTTTCTTT. Full variable domain (rest looked up from reference TRBV7-9 and TRBJ1-1): DTGVSQNPRHKITKRGQNVTFRCDPISEHNRLYWYRQTLGQGPEFLTYFQNEAQLEKSRLLSDRFSAERPKGSFSTLEIQRTEQGDSAMYLCASSLATGYSVNTEAFFGQGTRLTVV.

The J gene is TRBJ2-7, the V gene TRBV5-1; 9 bases are a match to TRBD2. CDR3 length: 16 residues. Per the germline V gene, CDR1 is SGHRS and CDR2 is YFSETQ. V dropped 0 bases and J dropped 0; count of bases not matched to a gene: 4. The CDR3 protein is CASSLGLAANSYEQYF. For the CDR3, the DNA is TGCGCCAGCAGCTTGGGACTAGCGGCTAACTCCTACGAGCAGTACTTC. Together with reference TRBV5-1 and TRBJ2-7, the CDR3 gives the full variable domain: KAGVTQTPRYLIKTRGQQVTLSCSPISGHRSVSWYQQTPGQGLQFLFEYFSETQRNKGNFPGRFSGRQFSNSRSEMNVSTLELGDSALYLCASSLGLAANSYEQYFGPGTRLTVT.

The chain has TRBV12-2 and TRBJ1-4. TRBV12-2 is shown as a pseudogene. The CDR3 is 16 residues long. This CDR3 reads CASRPNGGRTNEKLFF. The CDR3 nucleotides read TGTGCAAGTCGCCCTAATGGGGGACGGACTAATGAAAAACTGTTTTTT.

The rearrangement links TRBV7-2 to TRBJ1-4, with D possibly TRBD1 on 5 matching bases. Trimming cost V 1 base and J 4 bases, with 19 bases left between them. Germline CDR1 and CDR2: SGHTA and FQGNSA. CDR3 length: 18 residues. The CDR3 here is CASSLGVQANSFNEKLFF. The CDR3 region has the DNA TGTGCCAGCAGCTTAGGAGTACAGGCAAATTCGTTTAATGAAAAACTGTTTTTT.

The gene calls are TRBV5-4 and TRBJ2-6; the match to TRBD1 covers 12 bases. Germline CDR1 is SGHNT and CDR2 is YYREEE (reference sequence). V trimming: 4 bases; J trimming: 2 bases; junction bases outside the gene matches: 4. This CDR3 spans 17 amino acids. The CDR3, as DNA: TGTGCCAGCAGCCCGAGGGACAGGGGGCCTGGGGCCAACGTCCTGACTTTC. It specifies CASSPRDRGPGANVLTF. The full variable domain, its missing parts supplied by reference TRBV5-4 and TRBJ2-6, is ETGVTQSPTHLIKTRGQQVTLRCSSQSGHNTVSWYQQALGQGPQFIFQYYREEENGRGNFPPRFSGLQFPNYSSELNVNALELDDSALYLCASSPRDRGPGANVLTFGAGSRLTVL.

The chain uses TRBV6-1 and TRBJ2-1, with D possibly being TRBD2 (5 bases). Germline V CDR1 and CDR2: MNHNS, SASEGT. CDR3 length equals 11 residues. V dropped 7 bases and J dropped 9 bases, with 10 bases sitting between them. CDR3 nucleotides: TGTGCCAGCAAATTCCGGGGTGAGCAGTTCTTC. This sequence encodes CASKFRGEQFF.

The chain uses TRBV6-4 and TRBJ2-1, with TRBD2 matching over 9 bases. This CDR3 region has 16 residues. V gave up 0 bases and J gave up 9 bases; unmatched junction bases: 9. CDR1 and CDR2 from the germline V gene are MRHNA and SNTAGT. The CDR3 bases are TGTGCCAGCAGTGACTCATCCGGGACTAGCAAGGGTGAGCAGTTCTTC. Translation gives CASSDSSGTSKGEQFF.

V and J are TRBV27 and TRBJ2-1, with TRBD1 identical over 7 bases. With 6 bases clipped from V and 5 bases from J, the junction kept 7 bases outside the gene matches. Germline V lookup: CDR1 MNHEY, CDR2 SMNVEV (reference sequence). This CDR3 is 14 amino acids long. DNA for the CDR3: TGTGCCAGCAGCCTCTGGGACAGAAACAATGAGCAGTTCTTC. Protein product: CASSLWDRNNEQFF.

V is TRBV29-1 and J is TRBJ2-1; D ambiguous. CDR3 size: 13 residues. Trimming left V 7 bases short and J 0 bases short, with 10 bases between. Per germline, CDR1 SQVTM and CDR2 ANQGSEA. This chain's CDR3 is CSARSVSYNEQFF. The CDR3 nucleotides are TGCAGCGCCCGGAGCGTCTCCTACAATGAGCAGTTCTTC.

The rearrangement joins TRBV5-1 to TRBJ2-7; D gene ambiguous. Trimming took off 0 bases at V and 1 base at J, with 5 bases between the two ends. Germline loops: CDR1 SGHRS, CDR2 YFSETQ. This CDR3 contains 13 residues. For the CDR3, the DNA is TGCGCCAGCAGCTTGGCTAAGTCCTACGAGCAGTACTTC. This translates into CASSLAKSYEQYF.

V is TRBV2 and J is TRBJ2-7; D not certain. CDR3 length: 13 residues. Germline CDR1 reads SNHLY; CDR2 reads FYNNEI. V was trimmed by 6 bases and J by 0 bases, leaving 9 bases between them. The CDR3 DNA reads as TGTGCCAGCAGAACCGACTCCTCCTACGAGCAGTACTTC. It translates to CASRTDSSYEQYF.

V gene TRBV7-2 combines with J gene TRBJ1-4; unclear D gene. The CDR3 contains 14 residues. Germline V gene sequence: CDR1 SGHTA, CDR2 FQGNSA. The ends were cut back, 4 bases at V and 0 bases at J, with 6 bases in the middle. CDR3: CASSSSATNEKLFF. The CDR3 coding sequence is TGTGCCAGCAGCTCGTCAGCAACTAATGAAAAACTGTTTTTT.

CDR3 in amino acids: CASSLGDRQAGNTIYF. The DNA of the CDR3 is TGTGCCAGCAGCTTAGGGGACAGGCAAGCGGGAAACACCATATATTTT. The genes are TRBV7-2 and TRBJ1-3, with TRBD1 matching over 8 bases. Germline-derived CDR1 and CDR2 are SGHTA and FQGNSA. V trimming: 1 base; J trimming: 4 bases; junction bases outside the gene matches: 6. The CDR3 length is 16 residues.

J is TRBJ1-1 and V is TRBV5-1, with D perhaps TRBD1 (5 bases). CDR3 length: 13 amino acids. Germline V gene data show CDR1 as SGHRS and CDR2 as YFSETQ. Trimming cost V 1 base and J 5 bases, with 9 bases left between them. The CDR3 region has the DNA TGCGCCAGCAGCTTGTCGTCAGGGACTGAAGCTTTCTTT. Encoded protein: CASSLSSGTEAFF.

The V gene is TRBV7-2, the J gene TRBJ2-7, with 9 bases matching TRBD1. CDR3 length: 12 residues. CDR1 and CDR2 from the germline V gene are SGHTA and FQGNSA. V was clipped by 4 bases and J by 12 bases; unmatched bases: 7. The CDR3: CASSSRQGDLYF. The DNA for the CDR3 is TGTGCCAGCAGCTCTAGACAGGGGGACCTGTACTTC. The full variable domain, with the rest looked up from reference TRBV7-2 and TRBJ2-7, is GAGVSQSPSNKVTEKGKDVELRCDPISGHTALYWYRQSLGQGLEFLIYFQGNSAPDKSGLPSDRFSAERTGGSVSTLTIQRTQQEDSAVYLCASSSRQGDLYFGPGTRLTVT.

The CDR3: CASSIPGQGYGYTF. CDR3 nucleotides: TGTGCCAGCAGCATACCGGGACAGGGCTATGGCTACACCTTC. V is TRBV5-4 and J is TRBJ1-2, with 9 positions matching TRBD1. Germline values: CDR1 SGHNT, CDR2 YYREEE (reference sequence). The CDR3 length is 14 residues. After removal of 4 bases from V and 4 bases from J, the junction contained 5 bases not matched to a gene.

The rearrangement uses TRBV6-5 and TRBJ2-3, with D perhaps matching TRBD2 (7 bases). Germline lookup yields CDR1 MNHEY and CDR2 SVGAGI. With 3 bases removed from V and 4 bases from J, the gap between germline ends came to 11 bases. This CDR3 has 14 amino acids. The CDR3 nucleotides read TGTGCCAGCAGTTATAGGGGGGGTGCAGATACGCAGTATTTT. This sequence encodes CASSYRGGADTQYF.

This clone showed up just once. This rearrangement joins TRBV28 to TRBJ1-1; D might be TRBD1 (5 bases). The CDR3 runs 15 residues. V lost 4 bases and J 1 base, leaving 13 bases between the germline ends. In germline, CDR1 is MDHEN, CDR2 SYDVKM. In DNA, the CDR3 is TGTGCCAGCAGTTCCCCGGGAGGGACGAACACTGAAGCTTTCTTT. Protein product: CASSSPGGTNTEAFF.

The gene calls are TRBV19 and TRBJ2-2; 9 bases align to TRBD1. The CDR3 runs to 15 residues. Trimming at V came to 6 bases and at J to 0 bases, leaving 2 bases not matched to a gene. CDR1 is LNHDA, CDR2 SQIVND, per germline (reference sequence). CDR3 coding DNA: TGTGCCAGTAGCAGGACAGGGGCGAACACCGGGGAGCTGTTTTTT. This codes for CASSRTGANTGELFF.

V is TRBV11-1 and J is TRBJ2-3; TRBD2 agrees at 10 bases. CDR3 length equals 16 residues. Trimming cost V 3 bases and J 4 bases; bases outside gene matches: 7. CDR1 and CDR2 (germline): SGHAT, FQDESV (reference sequence). DNA for the CDR3: TGTGCCAGCAGCTTGGGGCTAGCGGGAGAGGCAGATACGCAGTATTTT. Encoded protein: CASSLGLAGEADTQYF.

V gene TRBV21-1 combines with J gene TRBJ1-5; the D call TRBD1 from the table was never checked on the DNA. TRBV21-1 is annotated as a pseudogene. CDR3 length: 17 amino acids. The chain's CDR3 is CASSMSPRTTSNQPQHF. The CDR3 DNA reads as TGTGCCAGCAGCATGAGCCCTAGGACAACTAGCAATCAGCCCCAGCATTTT.